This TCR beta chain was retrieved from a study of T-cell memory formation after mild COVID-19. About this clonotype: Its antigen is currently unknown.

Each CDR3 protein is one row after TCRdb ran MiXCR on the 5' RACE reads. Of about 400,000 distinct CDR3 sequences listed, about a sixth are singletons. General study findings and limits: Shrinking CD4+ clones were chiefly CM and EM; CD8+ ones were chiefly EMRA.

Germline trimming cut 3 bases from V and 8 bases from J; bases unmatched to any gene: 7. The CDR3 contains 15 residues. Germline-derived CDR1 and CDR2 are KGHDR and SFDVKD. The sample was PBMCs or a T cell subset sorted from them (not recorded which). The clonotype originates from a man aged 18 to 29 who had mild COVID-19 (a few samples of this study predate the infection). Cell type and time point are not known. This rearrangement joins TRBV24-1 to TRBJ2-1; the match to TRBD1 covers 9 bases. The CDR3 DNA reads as TGTGCCACCAGTGATCCGGGACAGGGCGAGGATGAGCAGTTCTTC. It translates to CATSDPGQGEDEQFF.